This paragraph reports one T cell receptor beta chain. Its antigen is unknown. No much larger clonotype is one base removed from it; base qualities were not supplied. The time point label on this specimen signifies: baseline before first vaccination. The treatment or condition label, as the study defines it: meningococcal conjugate vaccine given as trial control. Samples from vaccinated people were obtained from the UK trials COV001 and COV002, which included a single-blind randomized controlled phase 2/3 trial of AZD1222 (ChAdOx1 nCoV-19) in healthy adults. Trial participant PBMC samples were collected at day 0 and day 28 after the second dose for TCRbeta chain sequencing. This specimen comes from a study of T cell responses to AZD1222 COVID-19 vaccine (dated by TCRdb to the early 2020s). With regard to the full study: TCR sequencing was performed for 230 to 250 trial participants, of whom around 200 were given two doses of AZD1222 and some 26 were given two doses of MenACWY control vaccine. Enrollment into the trials was organized by age into subgroups of 18-55, 56-69 and 70-plus years, and those subgroups contained approximately 160, 26 and 62 TCR-sequenced participants, respectively.

Study-level results and caveats: The 56-69-year group was small, and its depth increase did not reach significance, likely because of low power. Vaccine-associated CD4 TCRs spanned the whole spike protein, with dominant responses in regions 160-218 and 743-854. Reportedly, close to half of the unique spike-specific TCRs recognized epitopes lying outside the regions that are mutated in the B.1.351 and B.1.1.7 variants. Most participants were white British and females outnumbered males, and the authors suggested that clonal diversity may have been underestimated. Because no samples from the day 14 peak response were available, repertoires could be characterized only after the peak T cell response. After two AZD1222 doses, both the breadth and the depth of spike-specific TCRs were significantly higher than at day 0 and than in MenACWY recipients. Conclusions about previously exposed vaccinees are limited because only six or seven AZD1222 recipients were SARS-CoV-2 seropositive at baseline.

From cysteine to phenylalanine, the CDR3 is 14 amino acids long. The read is trimmed to its CDR3 DNA, 42 bases read in frame from base 1. V loses 3 bases of germline sequence and J loses 5 bases, and the interval between the two ends is 13 bases. CDR1 and CDR2, per the germline V gene (reference sequence), are LNHDA and SQIVND. The CDR3 regions of human TCRbeta chains were analyzed by immunosequencing. The original pipeline was this. Repertoire TCRs were matched against a reference library of SARS-CoV-2-specific TCRs generated with the MIRA antigen-specificity platform. Breadth was defined as the fraction of unique TCRs that were SARS-CoV-2-associated, and depth was defined as the fraction of total T cells that were SARS-CoV-2-associated. Using the MIRA data, each spike-specific TCR was assigned both to the spike region to which the TCR was reactive and to a CD4 or CD8 class. Log10-transformed breadth and depth values were compared by one-way ANOVA with Sidak's multiple comparisons tests. The source is immuneACCESS, and TCRdb retained only in-frame sequences with V and J called. Part of the clones is not carried over; for the studies checked, unresolved V genes explain less than half of this, and the remainder is unexplained. V and J calls and clone size are those listed in that table; D and trimming were worked out from the DNA. This sample gives 100,000 to 150,000 clones in total; about 89% of them show up just once. Roughly 10% of the sample goes to the ten largest clones.

The TCR originated in an adult in good health. The sequenced sample was peripheral blood, obtained on day 0 of MenACWY control vaccination. Rearrangement joined TRBV19 to TRBJ1-1, with no confident D gene call. This receptor has the CDR3 CASSIPGIKTEAFF. The nucleotide sequence is TGTGCCAGTAGTATCCCGGGGATCAAGACTGAAGCTTTCTTT.